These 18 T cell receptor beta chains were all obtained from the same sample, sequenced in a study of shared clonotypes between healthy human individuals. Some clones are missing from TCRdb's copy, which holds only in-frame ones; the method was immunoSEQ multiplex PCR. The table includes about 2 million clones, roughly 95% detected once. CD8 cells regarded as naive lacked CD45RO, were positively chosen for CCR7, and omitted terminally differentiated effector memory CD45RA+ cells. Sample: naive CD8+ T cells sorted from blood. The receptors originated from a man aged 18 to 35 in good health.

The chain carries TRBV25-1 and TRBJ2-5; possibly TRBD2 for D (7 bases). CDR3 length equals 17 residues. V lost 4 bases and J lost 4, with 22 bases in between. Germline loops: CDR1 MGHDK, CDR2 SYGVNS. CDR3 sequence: CASSAFEGEGQRETQYF. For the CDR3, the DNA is TGTGCCAGCAGTGCTTTTGAGGGGGAGGGCCAGAGAGAGACCCAGTACTTC.

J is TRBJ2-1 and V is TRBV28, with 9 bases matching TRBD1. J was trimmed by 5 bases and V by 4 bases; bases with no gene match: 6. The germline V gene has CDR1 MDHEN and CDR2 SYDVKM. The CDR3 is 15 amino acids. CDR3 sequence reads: CASSSAGTGNNEQFF. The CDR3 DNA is TGTGCCAGCAGTTCAGCCGGGACAGGGAACAATGAGCAGTTCTTC.

The CDR3 reads CASSHIFATGLPNEKLFF. Here the CDR3 DNA reads TGCGCCAGCAGCCACATTTTCGCGACAGGGCTTCCTAATGAAAAACTGTTTTTT. The chain couples TRBV4-3 to TRBJ1-4; 7 bases align to TRBD1. Germline CDR1 and CDR2: LGHNA and YSLEER. The J segment lost 3 bases and the V segment lost 3 bases, leaving 13 bases of the junction unmatched. This CDR3 contains 18 residues.

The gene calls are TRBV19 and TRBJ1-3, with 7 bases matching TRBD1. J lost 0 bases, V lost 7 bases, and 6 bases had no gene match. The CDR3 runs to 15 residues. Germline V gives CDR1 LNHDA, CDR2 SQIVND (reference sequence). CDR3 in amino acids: CASKEGGLSGNTIYF. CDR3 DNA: TGTGCCAGTAAAGAAGGGGGCCTCTCTGGAAACACCATATATTTT.

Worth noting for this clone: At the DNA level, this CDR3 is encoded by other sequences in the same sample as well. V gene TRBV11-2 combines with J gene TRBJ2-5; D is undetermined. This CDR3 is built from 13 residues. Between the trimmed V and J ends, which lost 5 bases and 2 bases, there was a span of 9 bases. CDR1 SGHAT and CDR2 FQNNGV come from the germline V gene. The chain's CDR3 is CASSRVRQETQYF. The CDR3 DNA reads TGTGCCAGCAGCCGGGTCCGGCAAGAGACCCAGTACTTC.

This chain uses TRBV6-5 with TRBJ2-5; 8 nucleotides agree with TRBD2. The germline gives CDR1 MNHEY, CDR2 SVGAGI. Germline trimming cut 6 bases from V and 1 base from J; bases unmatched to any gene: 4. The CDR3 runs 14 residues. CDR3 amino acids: CASSELAAQETQYF. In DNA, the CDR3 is TGTGCCAGCAGCGAACTAGCGGCCCAAGAGACCCAGTACTTC.

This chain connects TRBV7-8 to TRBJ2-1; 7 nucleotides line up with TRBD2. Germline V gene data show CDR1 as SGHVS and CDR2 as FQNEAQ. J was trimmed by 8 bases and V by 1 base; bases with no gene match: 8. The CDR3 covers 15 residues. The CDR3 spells CASSLGLAEGDEQFF. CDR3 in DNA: TGTGCCAGCAGCTTAGGTCTAGCGGAGGGTGATGAGCAGTTCTTC.

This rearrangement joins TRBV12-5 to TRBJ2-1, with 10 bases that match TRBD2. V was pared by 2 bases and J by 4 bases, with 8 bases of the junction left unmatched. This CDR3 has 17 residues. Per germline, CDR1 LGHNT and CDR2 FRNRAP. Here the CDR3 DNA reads TGTGCTAGTGGTTTGTCTCCACTAGCGGGAAGTTACAATGAGCAGTTCTTC. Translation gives CASGLSPLAGSYNEQFF.

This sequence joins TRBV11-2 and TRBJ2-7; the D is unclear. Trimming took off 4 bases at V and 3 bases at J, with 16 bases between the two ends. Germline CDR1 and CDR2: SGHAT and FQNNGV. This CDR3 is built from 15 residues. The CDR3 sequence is CASSSLSKKSYEQYF. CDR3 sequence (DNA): TGTGCCAGCAGCTCCTTGTCCAAAAAAAGCTACGAGCAGTACTTC.

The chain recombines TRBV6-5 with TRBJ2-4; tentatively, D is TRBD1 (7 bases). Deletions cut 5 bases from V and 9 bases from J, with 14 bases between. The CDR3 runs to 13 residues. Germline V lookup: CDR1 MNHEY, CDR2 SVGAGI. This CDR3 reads CASSPQGGGIQYF. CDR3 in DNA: TGTGCCAGCAGTCCTCAGGGGGGCGGCATTCAGTACTTC.

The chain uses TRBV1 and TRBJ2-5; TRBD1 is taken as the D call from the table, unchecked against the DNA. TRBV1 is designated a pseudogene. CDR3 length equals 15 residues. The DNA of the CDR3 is TGCACCAGCAGCCACAGACAGGGGGCTAAAGAGACCCAGTACTTC. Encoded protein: CTSSHRQGAKETQYF.

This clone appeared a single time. The CDR3 nucleotides are TGTGCCAGCAGTTTGGTAGGAGGAGGTGATACGCAGTATTTT. Translation gives CASSLVGGGDTQYF. This chain joins TRBV27 and TRBJ2-3; the D gene is possibly TRBD2 (5 bases). This CDR3 region has 14 residues. V lost 3 bases to trimming and J lost 6 bases, with 13 bases between them. From germline, CDR1 is MNHEY and CDR2 SMNVEV (reference sequence).

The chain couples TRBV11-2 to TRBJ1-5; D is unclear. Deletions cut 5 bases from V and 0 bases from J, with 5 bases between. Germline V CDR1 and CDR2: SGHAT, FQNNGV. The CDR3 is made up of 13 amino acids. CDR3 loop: CASSLYSNQPQHF. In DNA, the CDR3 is TGTGCCAGCAGCCTATATAGCAATCAGCCCCAGCATTTT.

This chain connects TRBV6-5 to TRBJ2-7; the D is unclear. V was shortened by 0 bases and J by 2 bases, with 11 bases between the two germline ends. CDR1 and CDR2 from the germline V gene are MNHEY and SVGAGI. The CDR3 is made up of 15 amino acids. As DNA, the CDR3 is TGTGCCAGCAGTTACTCGGACGGCCAACCCTACGAGCAGTACTTC. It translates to CASSYSDGQPYEQYF.

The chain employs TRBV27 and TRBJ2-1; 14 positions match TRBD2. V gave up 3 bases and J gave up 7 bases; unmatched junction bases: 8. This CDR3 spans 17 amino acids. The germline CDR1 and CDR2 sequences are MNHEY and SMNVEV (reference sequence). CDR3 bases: TGTGCCAGCAGTTTCGGGACTAGCGGGAGCCCGGGTAATGAGCAGTTCTTC. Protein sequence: CASSFGTSGSPGNEQFF.

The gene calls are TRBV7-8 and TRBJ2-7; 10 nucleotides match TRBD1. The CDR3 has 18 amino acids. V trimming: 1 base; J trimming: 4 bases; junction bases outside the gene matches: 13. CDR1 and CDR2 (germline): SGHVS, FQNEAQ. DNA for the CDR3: TGTGCCAGCAGCTTAGGGGGCCCCGGGACAGGGGTAAGGTACGAGCAGTACTTC. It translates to CASSLGGPGTGVRYEQYF.

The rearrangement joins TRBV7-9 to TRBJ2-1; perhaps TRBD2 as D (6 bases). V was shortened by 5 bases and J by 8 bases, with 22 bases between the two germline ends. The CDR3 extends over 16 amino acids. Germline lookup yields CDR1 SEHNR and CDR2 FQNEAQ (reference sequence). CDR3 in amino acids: CASSAWGGKTTDEQFF. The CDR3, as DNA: TGTGCCAGCAGCGCCTGGGGAGGCAAAACTACGGATGAGCAGTTCTTC.

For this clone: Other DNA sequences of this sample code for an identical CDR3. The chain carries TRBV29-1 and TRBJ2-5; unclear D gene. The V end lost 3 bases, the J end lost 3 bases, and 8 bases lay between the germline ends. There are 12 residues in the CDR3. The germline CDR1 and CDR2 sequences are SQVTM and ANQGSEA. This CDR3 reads CSVEGNEETQYF. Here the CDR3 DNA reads TGCAGCGTTGAGGGGAATGAAGAGACCCAGTACTTC.